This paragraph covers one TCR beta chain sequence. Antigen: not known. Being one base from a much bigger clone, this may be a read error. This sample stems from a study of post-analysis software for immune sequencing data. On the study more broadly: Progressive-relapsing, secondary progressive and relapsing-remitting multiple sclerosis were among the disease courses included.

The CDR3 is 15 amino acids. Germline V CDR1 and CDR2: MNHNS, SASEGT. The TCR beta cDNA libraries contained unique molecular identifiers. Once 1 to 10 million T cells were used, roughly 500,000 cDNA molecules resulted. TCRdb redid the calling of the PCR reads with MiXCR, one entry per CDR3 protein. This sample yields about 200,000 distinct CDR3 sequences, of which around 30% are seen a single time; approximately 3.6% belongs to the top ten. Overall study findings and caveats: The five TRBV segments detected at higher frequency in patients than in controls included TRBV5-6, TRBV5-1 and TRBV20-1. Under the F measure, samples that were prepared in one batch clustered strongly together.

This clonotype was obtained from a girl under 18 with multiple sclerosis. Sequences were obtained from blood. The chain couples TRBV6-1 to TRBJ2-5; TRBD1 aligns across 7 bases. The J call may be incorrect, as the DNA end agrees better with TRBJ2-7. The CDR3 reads CANSSKFKGAHEQYF. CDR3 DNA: TGTGCCAACAGTTCTAAGTTTAAGGGGGCCCACGAGCAGTACTTC.